This TCR beta chain was documented in a study of response to subunit inactivated influenza vaccine. TCRdb reprocessed the RT-PCR reads via MiXCR and lists one record per CDR3 protein. The sample holds 500,000 to 600,000 distinct CDR3 sequences; 10% to 15% are singletons and the top ten take around 9.6%. Study outcomes and limitations: Authors suggested seasonal influenza vaccinations each recruit few new T cells.

Of note for this clonotype: Its target is not known.

The sequence came from a man aged 45 to 65 who received an inactivated influenza vaccine. The source material was PBMCs from blood, sampled on the day of vaccination.

The CDR3 nucleotides read TGCAGTGCTACTACTAGCGGGGGATGGGGAGATACGCAGTATTTT. Amino acid sequence: CSATTSGGWGDTQYF. The chain combines TRBV20-1 with TRBJ2-3, with 11 bases lining up with TRBD2. Germline V gene lookup returns CDR1 DFQATT and CDR2 SNEGSKA (reference sequence). Trimming removed 4 bases from V and 5 bases from J; junction bases left unmatched: 8. The CDR3 contains 15 residues.